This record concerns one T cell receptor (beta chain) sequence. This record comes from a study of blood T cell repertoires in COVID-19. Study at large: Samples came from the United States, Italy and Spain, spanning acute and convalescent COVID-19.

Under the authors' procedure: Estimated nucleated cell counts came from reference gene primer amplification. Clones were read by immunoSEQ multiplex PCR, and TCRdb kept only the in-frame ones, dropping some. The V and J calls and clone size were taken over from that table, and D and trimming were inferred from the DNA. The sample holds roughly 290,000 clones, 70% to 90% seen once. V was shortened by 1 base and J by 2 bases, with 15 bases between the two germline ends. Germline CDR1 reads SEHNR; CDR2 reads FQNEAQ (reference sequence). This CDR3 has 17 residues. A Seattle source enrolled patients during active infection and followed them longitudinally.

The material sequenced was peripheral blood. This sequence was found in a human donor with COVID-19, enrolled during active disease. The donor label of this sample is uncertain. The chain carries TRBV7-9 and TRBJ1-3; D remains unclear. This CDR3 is CASSLERAGGAGNTIYF. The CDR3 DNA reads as TGTGCCAGCAGCTTAGAGCGGGCCGGAGGTGCTGGAAACACCATATATTTT.